The T cell receptor beta chain described here comes from a study of Ad26.COV2.S vaccination and SARS-CoV-2 variants. Study background: The authors gave Ad26.COV2.S intramuscularly, either once or twice 56 days apart. Study results and caveats: Placebo recipients trailed vaccine recipients in spike-specific TCR breadth. Analyses that measured TCR breadth and depth may have underestimated total T cell responses.

V shed 7 bases, J shed 7 bases, and the junction held 9 bases outside the gene matches. The CDR3 has 13 residues. Germline V CDR1 and CDR2: SQVTM, ANQGSEA. About this clone: Antigen: not known.

The treatment: roughly 19 received Ad26.COV2.S at low or high dose, single or two shots; 5 received placebo; per-sample allocation not given. Sampling took place 63 days after the first vaccine or placebo injection. An Ad26 vector expressing Wuhan-strain SARS-CoV-2 spike served as the vaccine. The repertoire was sequenced with immunoSEQ multiplex PCR; TCRdb's copy has only in-frame clones and lacks some. The data contain about 350,000 clones, about 88% of them singletons. The chain couples TRBV29-1 to TRBJ2-2, with 7 positions matching TRBD1. The TCR sequence derives from a person aged 18-60 years who received the Ad26.COV2.S COVID-19 vaccine or a placebo. The sample in question was peripheral blood, obtained in a trial of Ad26.COV2.S vaccine versus placebo. CDR3 in amino acids: CSANTGDHGELFF. The CDR3 nucleotides are TGCAGCGCGAACACAGGGGATCACGGGGAGCTGTTTTTT.